The clone carrying this TCR beta chain was recorded at least ten times. The sample is drawn from a study of T-cell reconstitution after alpha-beta-depleted transplantation in children. The V gene's germline CDR1 is SGHNT and CDR2 YYREEE (reference sequence). Trimming removed 3 bases from V and 2 bases from J, with 6 bases in between. This CDR3 spans 12 amino acids. Unique molecular identifiers were incorporated into the prepared TCRbeta library. Each CDR3 protein gets one entry after TCRdb re-called the PCR reads with MiXCR. The sample has under 850,000 distinct CDR3 sequences, about an eighth seen once.

This clonotype was sampled from a girl aged 2 to 10 with congenital amegakaryocytic thrombocytopenia, due to receive a stem cell transplant. The chain recombines TRBV5-4 with TRBJ2-7, with unresolved D. The sequencing used PBMCs, collected before TCRalphabeta/CD19-depleted stem cell transplant. Written as DNA, the CDR3 is TGTGCCAGCAGCTCCCGCCCCTACGAGCAGTACTTC. Amino acids: CASSSRPYEQYF.